This passage covers 8 T cell receptor beta chains from one sample sequenced in a study of technical replicates of blood from four donors. Sequenced by immunoSEQ multiplex PCR; TCRdb stores in-frame clones only, minus some. The top ten clones hold 0.39% of a sample with tens of thousands of clones, 75% to 95% of them seen once. Sequenced material: T cells isolated from PBMCs. These receptors were obtained from a human donor in good health.

The gene calls are TRBV19 and TRBJ1-5; the D is unclear. V lost 10 bases, J lost 4 bases, and 17 bases lay in between. The CDR3 has 14 amino acids. Germline V gives CDR1 LNHDA, CDR2 SQIVND (reference sequence). The CDR3 reads CATGRSLTNQPQHF. The CDR3 DNA follows: TGTGCCACTGGGAGATCCCTCACGAATCAGCCCCAGCATTTT.

V usage is TRBV7-8 and J usage is TRBJ1-1, with 12 positions matching TRBD1. The CDR3 loop spans 17 amino acids. The V gene's germline CDR1 is SGHVS and CDR2 FQNEAQ. V was clipped by 5 bases and J by 3 bases; unmatched bases: 10. CDR3 sequence: CASSPAGDRGPHTEAFF. CDR3 bases: TGTGCCAGCAGCCCCGCGGGGGACAGGGGGCCCCACACTGAAGCTTTCTTT.

The rearrangement joins TRBV28 to TRBJ2-7; no firm D call. Germline V gives CDR1 MDHEN, CDR2 SYDVKM. CDR3 size: 13 residues. Trimming took off 4 bases at V and 3 bases at J, with 10 bases between the two ends. CDR3 region: CASSSLLLYEQYF. The DNA of the CDR3 is TGTGCCAGCAGTTCCCTACTACTCTACGAGCAGTACTTC.

This clone was seen a handful of times. The chain uses TRBV30 and TRBJ1-1; possibly TRBD1 for D (5 bases). The CDR3 has 13 residues. Germline CDR1 and CDR2: GTSNPN and SVGIG (reference sequence). V gave up 0 bases and J gave up 4 bases, with 9 bases separating them. This chain's CDR3 is CAWSVDGGTEAFF. Written as DNA, the CDR3 is TGTGCCTGGAGTGTAGACGGGGGCACTGAAGCTTTCTTT. The full variable domain, with the rest looked up from reference TRBV30 and TRBJ1-1, is SQTIHQWPATLVQPVGSPLSLECTVEGTSNPNLYWYRQAAGRGLQLLFYSVGIGQISSEVPQNLSASRPQDRQFILSSKKLLLSDSGFYLCAWSVDGGTEAFFGQGTRLTVV.

This chain uses TRBV6-1 with TRBJ2-3; D not resolved. This CDR3 comprises 14 residues. The germline V gene encodes CDR1 MNHNS and CDR2 SASEGT. Trimming left V 7 bases short and J 4 bases short, with 15 bases between. In DNA, the CDR3 is TGTGCCAGCACATTGTCCCAGGTCTCAGATACGCAGTATTTT. It yields the protein CASTLSQVSDTQYF.

The chain couples TRBV28 to TRBJ1-2, with 7 bases matching TRBD1. The V and J ends lost 9 bases and 2 bases, in that order; junction bases with no gene match: 21. The CDR3 is made up of 18 amino acids. Per germline, CDR1 MDHEN and CDR2 SYDVKM. The CDR3 loop reads CASKKDRDRDFWNYGYTF. CDR3 sequence (DNA): TGTGCCAGTAAAAAAGACCGGGACAGAGACTTTTGGAACTATGGCTACACCTTC.

V usage is TRBV4-2 and J usage is TRBJ2-1, with 12 bases aligning to TRBD1. Germline CDR1 reads LGHNA; CDR2 reads YNFKEQ. Trimming cost V 1 base and J 5 bases; bases outside gene matches: 6. The CDR3 spans 17 residues. The chain's CDR3 is CASSQVGTGGLNNEQFF. The CDR3 coding sequence is TGTGCCAGCAGCCAAGTGGGGACAGGGGGCCTAAACAATGAGCAGTTCTTC.

The CDR3 reads CASSIGPGEDYEQYF. CDR3 nucleotides: TGTGCCAGCAGCATCGGACCGGGAGAAGATTACGAGCAGTACTTC. The rearrangement joins TRBV9 to TRBJ2-7; D may be TRBD2 (6 bases). The germline CDR1 and CDR2 sequences are SGDLS and YYNGEE. Trimming pared 4 bases from V and 4 bases from J, leaving 18 bases between. The CDR3 is 15 residues long. Filled out from reference TRBV9 and TRBJ2-7, the complete variable domain reads DSGVTQTPKHLITATGQRVTLRCSPRSGDLSVYWYQQSLDQGLQFLIQYYNGEERAKGNILERFSAQQFPDLHSELNLSSLELGDSALYFCASSIGPGEDYEQYFGPGTRLTVT.